These T cell receptor beta chains were read from a single sample in a study of beta chain features in type 1 diabetes. Some clones are missing from TCRdb's copy, which holds only in-frame ones; the method was immunoSEQ multiplex PCR. The data hold some 150,000 clones, with 9.2% observed a single time. The sequencing input was central memory CD4+ T cells from blood. These receptors were collected from a man between 18 and 29 years old in good health. The CDR3 runs from the conserved cysteine through the conserved F or W. A D gene is named only where the DNA matches it firmly. A clone size is listed for some rows: how often the clone was seen (once, few, many), or a class if it is expanded.

J: TRBJ2-7; V: TRBV18; size: many; D: TRBD1; CDR3: CASSPPRDRGLYEQYF; DNA: TGTGCCAGCTCACCACCACGAGACAGGGGGCTCTACGAGCAGTACTTC
J: TRBJ1-2; V: TRBV27; size: few; D: TRBD1; CDR3: CASSFQGQGAYGYTF; DNA: TGTGCCAGCAGTTTCCAAGGACAGGGGGCTTATGGCTACACCTTC
J: TRBJ2-3; V: TRBV6-5; size: .; D: .; CDR3: CASSYSGQSTDTQYF; DNA: TGTGCCAGCAGTTACTCAGGACAGTCGACAGATACGCAGTATTTT
J: TRBJ1-6; V: TRBV5-6; size: .; D: .; CDR3: CASSPLRGNSPLHF; DNA: TGTGCCAGCAGTCCGCTCAGGGGAAATTCACCCCTCCACTTT
J: TRBJ1-3; V: TRBV29-1; size: many; D: .; CDR3: CSVVISGNTIYF; DNA: TGCAGCGTTGTCATCTCTGGAAACACCATATATTTT
J: TRBJ2-5; V: TRBV28; size: .; D: .; CDR3: CASSLGALRTQYF; DNA: TGTGCCAGCAGTCTAGGCGCACTAAGGACCCAGTACTTC
J: TRBJ2-1; V: TRBV28; size: few; D: TRBD2; CDR3: CASSQLLAGGSFSSYNEQFF; DNA: TGTGCCAGCAGTCAATTACTAGCGGGGGGGTCGTTTAGCTCCTACAATGAGCAGTTCTTC
J: TRBJ1-5; V: TRBV7-6; size: few; D: TRBD1; CDR3: CASSLRQGGQPQHF; DNA: TGTGCCAGCAGCCTAAGACAGGGGGGTCAGCCCCAGCATTTT
J: TRBJ1-5; V: TRBV18; size: few; D: .; CDR3: CASSPGGPYSNQPQHF; DNA: TGTGCCAGCTCACCGGGAGGCCCGTATAGCAATCAGCCCCAGCATTTT
J: TRBJ1-6; V: TRBV13; size: few; D: TRBD1; CDR3: CASSGRTGGINSPLHF; DNA: TGTGCCAGCAGCGGCCGGACAGGGGGAATAAATTCACCCCTCCACTTT
J: TRBJ1-2; V: TRBV7-8; size: few; D: .; CDR3: CASSLGQDYGYTF; DNA: TGTGCCAGCAGCTTAGGTCAGGACTATGGCTACACCTTC
J: TRBJ1-5; V: TRBV15; size: many; D: .; CDR3: CATSRADQPQHF; DNA: TGTGCCACCAGCAGAGCGGATCAGCCCCAGCATTTT
J: TRBJ2-5; V: TRBV7-2; size: .; D: .; CDR3: CASSLASTKETQYF; DNA: TGTGCCAGCAGCTTAGCTAGTACTAAAGAGACCCAGTACTTC
J: TRBJ1-6; V: TRBV6-6; size: .; D: .; CDR3: CASSYDQGQSPLHF; DNA: TGTGCCAGCAGTTACGATCAGGGTCAATCACCCCTCCACTTT
J: TRBJ2-1; V: TRBV9; size: .; D: .; CDR3: CASSVGIGDSYNEQFF; DNA: TGTGCCAGCAGCGTAGGTATCGGGGACTCCTACAATGAGCAGTTCTTC
J: TRBJ2-3; V: TRBV6-6; size: .; D: TRBD1; CDR3: CASRGQGIISTDTQYF; DNA: TGTGCCAGCAGAGGACAGGGGATAATTAGCACAGATACGCAGTATTTT
J: TRBJ1-6; V: TRBV6-1; size: few; D: .; CDR3: CASSEMPGYSPLHF; DNA: TGTGCCAGCAGTGAAATGCCAGGGTATTCACCCCTCCACTTT
J: TRBJ1-4; V: TRBV6-6; size: .; D: .; CDR3: CASSQGFVEEKLFF; DNA: TGTGCCAGCAGTCAGGGGTTTGTGGAGGAAAAACTGTTTTTT
J: TRBJ1-4; V: TRBV9; size: .; D: .; CDR3: CASSVPRGSGEKLFF; DNA: TGTGCCAGCAGCGTACCCAGGGGATCGGGGGAAAAACTGTTTTTT
J: TRBJ2-7; V: TRBV20-1; size: .; D: .; CDR3: CSGGAYHEQYF; DNA: TGCAGCGGAGGAGCATATCACGAGCAGTACTTC
J: TRBJ2-6; V: TRBV7-8; size: .; D: .; CDR3: CASSLAGPGANVLTF; DNA: TGTGCCAGCAGCTTAGCCGGTCCGGGGGCCAACGTCCTGACTTTC
J: TRBJ2-1; V: TRBV9; size: few; D: TRBD2; CDR3: CASSVDPLAGGPDEQFF; DNA: TGTGCCAGCAGCGTAGACCCCCTAGCGGGGGGGCCAGATGAGCAGTTCTTC
J: TRBJ2-4; V: TRBV9; size: .; D: TRBD2; CDR3: CASSVGPSGHLAKNIQYF; DNA: TGTGCCAGCAGCGTTGGTCCTAGCGGCCATCTAGCCAAAAACATTCAGTACTTC
J: TRBJ2-1; V: TRBV14; size: few; D: TRBD2; CDR3: CASSQGLVAGVEQFF; DNA: TGTGCCAGCAGCCAAGGTTTGGTAGCGGGGGTTGAGCAGTTCTTC
J: TRBJ1-1; V: TRBV27; size: .; D: .; CDR3: CASSLFPGTEAFF; DNA: TGTGCCAGCAGTTTATTTCCGGGCACTGAAGCTTTCTTT
J: TRBJ2-1; V: TRBV23-1; size: many; D: .; CDR3: CASTLGGAGEQFF; DNA: TGCGCCAGCACACTGGGGGGGGCTGGTGAGCAGTTCTTC
J: TRBJ1-1; V: TRBV18; size: few; D: TRBD1; CDR3: CASSPSGQGVEAFF; DNA: TGTGCCAGCTCACCCTCGGGACAGGGGGTTGAAGCTTTCTTT
J: TRBJ2-2; V: TRBV9; size: few; D: TRBD2; CDR3: CASTRSGGGANRISNTGELFF; DNA: TGTGCCAGCACCCGTAGTGGCGGGGGAGCCAACCGTATATCTAACACCGGGGAGCTGTTTTTT
J: TRBJ2-5; V: TRBV9; size: once; D: .; CDR3: CASSPHLREGETQYF; DNA: TGTGCCAGCAGCCCCCACCTTCGAGAGGGAGAGACCCAGTACTTC
J: TRBJ2-3; V: TRBV29-1; size: few; D: TRBD2; CDR3: CSVEASGGADTQYF; DNA: TGCAGCGTCGAAGCTAGCGGGGGCGCGGATACGCAGTATTTT
J: TRBJ2-5; V: TRBV30; size: .; D: .; CDR3: CAWSRGLASQETQYF; DNA: TGTGCCTGGAGCCGAGGCCTGGCGTCCCAAGAGACCCAGTACTTC